This entry concerns a single TCR beta chain. With 4 bases clipped from V and 2 bases from J, the junction kept 4 bases outside the gene matches. The CDR3 runs to 17 residues. Germline CDR1 and CDR2: MNHEY and SMNVEV (reference sequence). These data originate in a study of blood T cell repertoires in COVID-19. Across the whole study: Researchers got acute and convalescent COVID-19 samples from the United States, Italy and Spain. Nucleic acid was either cDNA or gDNA, and it came from T cells, B-cell-depleted T cells, or PBMCs.

Participant-reported clinical history was the basis for cohort assignment. The assay was immunoSEQ multiplex PCR, and TCRdb's table has in-frame clones only and misses some. The sample comprises some 430,000 clones, about 90% of which are singletons, and more than 0.55% rests with the top ten. The chain carries TRBV27 and TRBJ2-5; the match to TRBD2 covers 16 bases. The sample comprised PBMCs or T cells enriched from blood (not recorded which). The receptor comes from a man aged 18 to 35 who had recovered from COVID-19. Written as DNA, the CDR3 is TGTGCCAGCAGTTCGGGACTAGCGGGAGGGGGTCAAGAGACCCAGTACTTC. Amino acids: CASSSGLAGGGQETQYF.